The 9 T cell receptor beta chains in this list originate from one sample, sequenced in a study of T-cell memory formation after mild COVID-19. From the 5' RACE reads, TCRdb called clonotypes with MiXCR, one entry per CDR3 protein. The data show 150,000 or so distinct CDR3 sequences, around 15% seen once. Specimen: PBMCs or a T cell subset sorted from them (not recorded which). The receptor set was obtained from an adult woman who had mild COVID-19 (a few samples of this study predate the infection). Cell type and time point are not known.

The CDR3 here is CASSTTGGASNYGYTF. The CDR3 DNA reads TGTGCCAGTAGTACGACAGGGGGCGCGTCCAACTATGGCTACACCTTC. V usage is TRBV19 and J usage is TRBJ1-2; 10 bases map to TRBD1. The CDR3 contains 16 residues. Germline lookup yields CDR1 LNHDA and CDR2 SQIVND (reference sequence). Trimming at V came to 4 bases and at J to 2 bases, leaving 7 bases not matched to a gene.

This clonotype was counted a few times. The chain has TRBV20-1 and TRBJ2-7, with D uncertain. V was trimmed by 6 bases and J by 6 bases, leaving 12 bases between them. The germline CDR1 and CDR2 sequences are DFQATT and SNEGSKA (reference sequence). The CDR3 length is 11 residues. CDR3 in amino acids: CSASQGIEQYF. For the CDR3, the DNA is TGCAGTGCCTCCCAAGGTATCGAGCAGTACTTC.

Only a few counts were recorded for this clonotype. J is TRBJ1-1 and V is TRBV4-1, with a possible D match to TRBD1 (6 bases). Looked up from germline, CDR1 is MGHRA and CDR2 is YSYEKL. There are 15 residues in the CDR3. The germline V and J ends were trimmed by 3 bases and 4 bases, with 15 bases remaining between them. CDR3 in amino acids: CASSQAGVAITEAFF. The CDR3 DNA is TGCGCCAGCAGCCAGGCAGGGGTGGCGATCACTGAAGCTTTCTTT.

V is TRBV24-1 and J is TRBJ2-7; 8 bases are a match to TRBD1. CDR3 length equals 16 residues. Germline assignment: CDR1 KGHDR and CDR2 SFDVKD. The V segment lost 5 bases and the J segment 2 bases; nucleotides outside the gene matches: 10. CDR3 in DNA: TGTGCCACCAGTGCCGCCCTCGGGACAGGTCCCTACGAGCAGTACTTC. Its translation: CATSAALGTGPYEQYF.

This clonotype was seen more than once but under ten times. This chain joins TRBV15 and TRBJ2-1; 8 bases are shared with TRBD1. Germline CDR1 and CDR2: LNHNV and YYDKDF (reference sequence). J lost 9 bases, V lost 5 bases, and 9 bases had no gene match. CDR3 length: 14 residues. CDR3 residues: CATSWDQGASEQFF. In DNA, the CDR3 is TGTGCCACCAGCTGGGACCAGGGGGCCAGTGAGCAGTTCTTC.

The chain couples TRBV20-1 to TRBJ2-1; D tentatively fits TRBD1 or TRBD2 (6 bases each). The CDR3 has 16 residues. CDR1 is DFQATT, CDR2 SNEGSKA, per germline (reference sequence). The ends were cut back, 0 bases at V and 12 bases at J, with 24 bases in the middle. CDR3 sequence (DNA): TGCAGTGCTAGAGATCCAGTGAGGGGGGCTGTAAGAGGGCAGTTCTTC. Translated: CSARDPVRGAVRGQFF.

The rearrangement links TRBV9 to TRBJ2-2; tentatively, D is TRBD2 (5 bases). Deletions cut 3 bases from V and 7 bases from J, with 7 bases between. This CDR3 comprises 12 residues. CDR1 is SGDLS and CDR2 is YYNGEE in the germline V gene. In nucleotides, the CDR3 is TGTGCCAGCAGCGCTAGCTTCGGGGAGCTGTTTTTT. Translated, it gives CASSASFGELFF.

The chain has TRBV12-3 or TRBV12-4 and TRBJ1-6, with D tentatively TRBD1 (5 bases). V gave up 2 bases and J gave up 7 bases, with 12 bases separating them. This CDR3 has 15 residues. CDR3 sequence reads: CASSLLGEGNSPLHF. CDR3 bases: TGTGCCAGCAGTTTATTAGGGGAAGGGAATTCACCCCTCCACTTT.

The chain links TRBV6-5 to TRBJ1-2, with D possibly matching TRBD1 (5 bases). Germline CDR1 MNHEY, CDR2 SVGAGI. The CDR3 has 12 residues. This CDR3 reads CAVTQGGVGYTF. CDR3 nucleotides: TGTGCAGTAACTCAGGGAGGGGTTGGCTACACCTTC.